The rows below give T cell receptor beta chains drawn from one sample of a study of cytomegalovirus exposure and HLA in healthy donors. Sequencing used immunoSEQ multiplex PCR; TCRdb keeps in-frame clones, though not all of them. The sample consists of 120,000 to 150,000 clones, around 85% of them appearing once. Material for sequencing was PBMCs. All receptors derive from a man between 18 and 29 years old in good health and CMV-seronegative. CDR3s include the opening cysteine and the closing phenylalanine or tryptophan. The order of the fields is D gene, J gene, clone size, V gene, CDR3 DNA, CDR3 protein. A D gene is named only where the DNA matches it firmly. Size tells how often a clone was seen (once, few, many) or the class of an expanded clone, and some rows leave it out.

D gene: TRBD2; J gene: TRBJ2-7; clone size: NA; V gene: TRBV11-3; CDR3 DNA: TGTGCCAGCAGCTCGGGGACTAGCGGGGACTCCTACGAGCAGTACTTC; CDR3 protein: CASSSGTSGDSYEQYF
D gene: TRBD1; J gene: TRBJ2-7; clone size: NA; V gene: TRBV4-3; CDR3 DNA: TGCGCCAGCAGCCCAGGGGGCCTCTACGAGCAGTACTTC; CDR3 protein: CASSPGGLYEQYF
D gene: NA; J gene: TRBJ1-1; clone size: NA; V gene: TRBV5-1; CDR3 DNA: TGCGCCAGCAGCTTGGAGGGGCATATCACTGAAGCTTTCTTT; CDR3 protein: CASSLEGHITEAFF
D gene: NA; J gene: TRBJ2-7; clone size: NA; V gene: TRBV27; CDR3 DNA: TGTGCCAGCAGTCCCCCCGCCAGCGGCCCCTACGAGCAGTACTTC; CDR3 protein: CASSPPASGPYEQYF
D gene: TRBD2; J gene: TRBJ2-3; clone size: NA; V gene: TRBV10-1; CDR3 DNA: TGCGCCAGCAGTGCACACGGGACTAGCGGGAGAGCGACTGTGAATACGCAGTATTTT; CDR3 protein: CASSAHGTSGRATVNTQYF
D gene: TRBD2; J gene: TRBJ2-2; clone size: once; V gene: TRBV28; CDR3 DNA: TGTGCCAGCAGTTTGGACTGGACTAGCGGACGAGTCGGGGAGCTGTTTTTT; CDR3 protein: CASSLDWTSGRVGELFF
D gene: TRBD1; J gene: TRBJ2-7; clone size: NA; V gene: TRBV18; CDR3 DNA: TGTGCCAGCTCAGGCCGGGACAGTCCGGGAGAGCAGTACTTC; CDR3 protein: CASSGRDSPGEQYF
D gene: NA; J gene: TRBJ2-1; clone size: NA; V gene: TRBV19; CDR3 DNA: TGTGCCAGTAGTACGACCAGGGGACGATTCAATGAGCAGTTCTTC; CDR3 protein: CASSTTRGRFNEQFF
D gene: TRBD1; J gene: TRBJ2-7; clone size: NA; V gene: TRBV5-4; CDR3 DNA: TGTGCCAGCACGGGACAGGGGGCCTCCTACGAGCAGTACTTC; CDR3 protein: CASTGQGASYEQYF
D gene: NA; J gene: TRBJ1-4; clone size: NA; V gene: TRBV30; CDR3 DNA: TGTGCCTTGGCAGGGTGGGATGAAAAACTGTTTTTT; CDR3 protein: CALAGWDEKLFF
D gene: NA; J gene: TRBJ1-2; clone size: NA; V gene: TRBV9; CDR3 DNA: TGTGCCAGCAGCGTCGGCCAGGGGTCCTCCTATGGCTACACCTTC; CDR3 protein: CASSVGQGSSYGYTF
D gene: NA; J gene: TRBJ2-4; clone size: NA; V gene: TRBV2; CDR3 DNA: TGTGCCAGCAGTGAACGGGCAGGGCACCCGATGGTTGTAAACATTCAGTACTTC; CDR3 protein: CASSERAGHPMVVNIQYF
D gene: TRBD1; J gene: TRBJ1-2; clone size: NA; V gene: TRBV7-9; CDR3 DNA: TGTGCCAGCAGCTTATTACAGGGGGCGGGATATGGCTACACCTTC; CDR3 protein: CASSLLQGAGYGYTF
D gene: NA; J gene: TRBJ1-5; clone size: NA; V gene: TRBV7-9; CDR3 DNA: TGTGCCAGCAGCTTAGGTGTCGGGTACCAGCCCCAGCATTTT; CDR3 protein: CASSLGVGYQPQHF
D gene: NA; J gene: TRBJ1-2; clone size: NA; V gene: TRBV7-9; CDR3 DNA: TGTGCCAGCACCCATCCGACAGATATATGGAGCTACACCTTC; CDR3 protein: CASTHPTDIWSYTF
D gene: NA; J gene: TRBJ2-1; clone size: NA; V gene: TRBV18; CDR3 DNA: TGTGCCAGCTCACCCGGGAGCTACAATGAGCAGTTCTTC; CDR3 protein: CASSPGSYNEQFF
D gene: TRBD2; J gene: TRBJ2-5; clone size: NA; V gene: TRBV7-2; CDR3 DNA: TGTGCCAGCAGCTATGGGGGGACTAGCGGGATGGCAGAGACCCAGTACTTC; CDR3 protein: CASSYGGTSGMAETQYF
D gene: NA; J gene: TRBJ2-3; clone size: NA; V gene: TRBV4-1; CDR3 DNA: TGCGCCAGCAGCCAATTCAGGACCGACTACACAGATACGCAGTATTTT; CDR3 protein: CASSQFRTDYTDTQYF
D gene: TRBD1; J gene: TRBJ1-1; clone size: NA; V gene: TRBV6-1; CDR3 DNA: TGTGTCACAAGGGGGACAGGGCGCGCCACTGAAGCTTTCTTT; CDR3 protein: CVTRGTGRATEAFF
D gene: NA; J gene: TRBJ1-2; clone size: once; V gene: TRBV5-4; CDR3 DNA: TGTGCCAGCAGCGGCGCCCAGGGTAGCGGTGTTTTAGGCTACACCTTC; CDR3 protein: CASSGAQGSGVLGYTF
D gene: NA; J gene: TRBJ1-1; clone size: NA; V gene: TRBV11-1; CDR3 DNA: TGTGCCAGCAGCTTTGCAGGGTTAAACACTGAAGCTTTCTTT; CDR3 protein: CASSFAGLNTEAFF
D gene: TRBD2; J gene: TRBJ2-1; clone size: once; V gene: TRBV18; CDR3 DNA: TGTGCCAGCTCACCCAGGACTAGCGGGGGAATGGAGCAGTTCTTC; CDR3 protein: CASSPRTSGGMEQFF
D gene: TRBD1; J gene: TRBJ2-7; clone size: NA; V gene: TRBV28; CDR3 DNA: TGTGCCAGCAGCAGCAGGGACAGGTCCTACGAGCAGTACTTC; CDR3 protein: CASSSRDRSYEQYF
D gene: NA; J gene: TRBJ2-6; clone size: NA; V gene: TRBV29-1; CDR3 DNA: TGCAGCGTTGAAGATTGGCAGGGGTCTGGGGCCAACGTCCTGACTTTC; CDR3 protein: CSVEDWQGSGANVLTF
D gene: NA; J gene: TRBJ2-1; clone size: NA; V gene: TRBV6-1; CDR3 DNA: TGTGCCAGCAAGGAGACCCTTCCGAGGAATGAGCAGTTCTTC; CDR3 protein: CASKETLPRNEQFF
D gene: TRBD2; J gene: TRBJ2-5; clone size: NA; V gene: TRBV7-2; CDR3 DNA: TGTGCCAGCAGCTTGGCCCCGGGACTAGCGGTCCTGACCCAGTACTTC; CDR3 protein: CASSLAPGLAVLTQYF
D gene: TRBD2; J gene: TRBJ2-7; clone size: NA; V gene: TRBV5-6; CDR3 DNA: TGTGCCAGTAGTACCCTGGGACGGGAGGATTACGGGCAGTACTTC; CDR3 protein: CASSTLGREDYGQYF
D gene: NA; J gene: TRBJ2-3; clone size: NA; V gene: TRBV5-1; CDR3 DNA: TGCGCCAGCAGCTTGCGTATTACAGATACGCAGTATTTT; CDR3 protein: CASSLRITDTQYF
D gene: NA; J gene: TRBJ1-2; clone size: NA; V gene: TRBV29-1; CDR3 DNA: TGCAGCGTTGAAATCAGATATGGCTACACCTTC; CDR3 protein: CSVEIRYGYTF
D gene: NA; J gene: TRBJ1-6; clone size: NA; V gene: TRBV7-2; CDR3 DNA: TGTGCCAGCAGCTTAGTGGTGCAGAACTATAATTCACCCCTCCACTTT; CDR3 protein: CASSLVVQNYNSPLHF
D gene: NA; J gene: TRBJ2-7; clone size: NA; V gene: TRBV19; CDR3 DNA: TGTGCCAGTAGCCCTTGGACCCAGGGTCCCTACGAGCAGTACTTC; CDR3 protein: CASSPWTQGPYEQYF
D gene: TRBD1; J gene: TRBJ2-7; clone size: NA; V gene: TRBV7-6; CDR3 DNA: TGTGCCAGCAGCTTAGTTCCCGGGACAGGGTTCCACGAGCAGTACTTC; CDR3 protein: CASSLVPGTGFHEQYF
D gene: NA; J gene: TRBJ1-1; clone size: NA; V gene: TRBV6-5; CDR3 DNA: TGTGCCAGCAGTTCGGGGTACACTGAAGCTTTCTTT; CDR3 protein: CASSSGYTEAFF
D gene: NA; J gene: TRBJ2-7; clone size: NA; V gene: TRBV6-6; CDR3 DNA: TGTGCCAGTCGGACAGACGCTTACGAGCAGTACTTC; CDR3 protein: CASRTDAYEQYF
D gene: NA; J gene: TRBJ2-7; clone size: NA; V gene: TRBV7-9; CDR3 DNA: TGTGCCAGCAGCTTCCCCGCCGAAGCCTCCGAGCAGTACTTC; CDR3 protein: CASSFPAEASEQYF
D gene: TRBD2; J gene: TRBJ2-5; clone size: NA; V gene: TRBV7-9; CDR3 DNA: TGTGCCAGCAGCCCCTTGGGGACTAGCGGGTTTGGGGAGACCCAGTACTTC; CDR3 protein: CASSPLGTSGFGETQYF
D gene: TRBD2; J gene: TRBJ2-2; clone size: NA; V gene: TRBV14; CDR3 DNA: TGTGCCAGCAGCCAAGTCGCGGGGGAAACCGGGGAGCTGTTTTTT; CDR3 protein: CASSQVAGETGELFF
D gene: TRBD1; J gene: TRBJ1-2; clone size: NA; V gene: TRBV9; CDR3 DNA: TGTGCCAGCAGCCAGCGGACAGGGCACTATGGCTACACCTTC; CDR3 protein: CASSQRTGHYGYTF
D gene: NA; J gene: TRBJ2-3; clone size: NA; V gene: TRBV5-1; CDR3 DNA: TGCGCCAGCGGCCCGGGATCGGCAGATACGCAGTATTTT; CDR3 protein: CASGPGSADTQYF
D gene: TRBD2; J gene: TRBJ2-7; clone size: NA; V gene: TRBV7-8; CDR3 DNA: TGTGCCAGCAGCCCGGGGGGGACCGCCCCATACGAGCAGTACTTC; CDR3 protein: CASSPGGTAPYEQYF
D gene: NA; J gene: TRBJ2-7; clone size: NA; V gene: TRBV14; CDR3 DNA: TGTGCCAGCAGCCAGGCGACTTATCCAGAAACTAGTTCCTACGAGCAGTACTTC; CDR3 protein: CASSQATYPETSSYEQYF
D gene: NA; J gene: TRBJ2-3; clone size: many; V gene: TRBV6-6; CDR3 DNA: TGTGCCAGCAGTTATACAGAGAGCACAGATACGCAGTATTTT; CDR3 protein: CASSYTESTDTQYF
D gene: NA; J gene: TRBJ2-7; clone size: NA; V gene: TRBV7-9; CDR3 DNA: TGTGCCAGCAGCTTTGGCGGGTCTACCTACGAGCAGTACTTC; CDR3 protein: CASSFGGSTYEQYF
D gene: TRBD1; J gene: TRBJ2-5; clone size: NA; V gene: TRBV18; CDR3 DNA: TGTGCCAGCTCACGGCAGGGGACAGTACAAGAGACCCAGTACTTC; CDR3 protein: CASSRQGTVQETQYF
D gene: NA; J gene: TRBJ1-5; clone size: NA; V gene: TRBV5-8; CDR3 DNA: TGTGCCAGCAGCGTAGAATCCTCACAGGGACGGCCCAATCAGCCCCAGCATTTT; CDR3 protein: CASSVESSQGRPNQPQHF
D gene: TRBD1; J gene: TRBJ2-7; clone size: NA; V gene: TRBV4-2; CDR3 DNA: TGTGCCAGCAGCCACGGACAGGGTGGCTACGAGCAGTACTTC; CDR3 protein: CASSHGQGGYEQYF
D gene: NA; J gene: TRBJ2-5; clone size: NA; V gene: TRBV6-1; CDR3 DNA: TGTGCCAGCAGTGAAGCACACAGTCCACAAGAGACCCAGTACTTC; CDR3 protein: CASSEAHSPQETQYF
D gene: NA; J gene: TRBJ1-3; clone size: NA; V gene: TRBV4-3; CDR3 DNA: TGCGCCAGCAGCCAAGAGCCGAGGGGAAACACCATATATTTT; CDR3 protein: CASSQEPRGNTIYF
D gene: NA; J gene: TRBJ2-5; clone size: NA; V gene: TRBV7-9; CDR3 DNA: TGTGCCAGCAGCTTTGGAGTCCAAGAGACCCAGTACTTC; CDR3 protein: CASSFGVQETQYF